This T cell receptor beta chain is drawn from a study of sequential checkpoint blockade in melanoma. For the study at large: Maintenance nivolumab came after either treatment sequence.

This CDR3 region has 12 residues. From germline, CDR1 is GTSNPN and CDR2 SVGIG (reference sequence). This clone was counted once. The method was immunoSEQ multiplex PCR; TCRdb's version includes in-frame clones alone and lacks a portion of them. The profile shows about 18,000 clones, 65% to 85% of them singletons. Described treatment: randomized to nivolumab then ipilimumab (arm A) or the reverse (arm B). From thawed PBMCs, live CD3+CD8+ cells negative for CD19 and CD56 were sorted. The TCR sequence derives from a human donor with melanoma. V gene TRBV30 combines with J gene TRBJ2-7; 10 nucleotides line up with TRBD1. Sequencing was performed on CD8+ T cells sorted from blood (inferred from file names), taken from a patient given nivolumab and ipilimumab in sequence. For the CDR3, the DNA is TGTGTCTTGGGACAGGGGAGAGACGAGCAGTACTTC. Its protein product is CVLGQGRDEQYF.